This TCR beta chain was identified during a study of cytomegalovirus exposure and HLA in healthy donors. General study findings and limits: In a later analysis, TCR beta V- and J-gene trimming showed a link to a missense DCLRE1C variant. Clonal expansion, a later analysis showed, was greater in HLA-associated TCR beta chains than in equally common others.

In germline, CDR1 is SEHNR, CDR2 FQNEAQ (reference sequence). V trimming: 5 bases; J trimming: 2 bases; junction bases outside the gene matches: 4. The CDR3 contains 15 residues. On this clone itself: Its antigen remains unidentified.

Both 60 Vbeta primers and 13 Jbeta primers went into the PCR. Repertoires were generated with immunoSEQ multiplex PCR, while TCRdb's copy carries only in-frame clones and drops some. The sample lists approximately 150,000 clones; about three fifths were seen once. This TCR was recovered from a woman aged 25-40 years in good health and CMV-seropositive. The J gene is TRBJ1-5, the V gene TRBV7-9; 9 nucleotides align to TRBD1. Specimen: PBMCs. In DNA, the CDR3 is TGTGCCAGCAGCCTTACAGGGGGCGGCAATCAGCCCCAGCATTTT. It encodes CASSLTGGGNQPQHF. The entire variable domain, with the rest obtained from reference TRBV7-9 and TRBJ1-5, is as follows: DTGVSQNPRHKITKRGQNVTFRCDPISEHNRLYWYRQTLGQGPEFLTYFQNEAQLEKSRLLSDRFSAERPKGSFSTLEIQRTEQGDSAMYLCASSLTGGGNQPQHFGDGTRLSIL.